This paragraph reports one TCR beta chain. What it binds is not known. These data originate in a study of shared clonotypes between healthy human individuals. Study-wide findings and caveats: Despite large depth, rarefaction showed incomplete sorted-subset sequencing.

The CDR3 is 15 residues long. The germline gives CDR1 PRHDT, CDR2 FYEKMQ (reference sequence). V lost 0 bases and J lost 0, with 9 bases in between. The protocol was immunoSEQ multiplex PCR, while the TCRdb copy is restricted to in-frame clones and leaves out a portion. The table lists approximately 320,000 clones, around nine tenths of them singletons. The sequence was collected from a man aged 18 to 30 in good health. The sequencing sample was made of memory CD8+ T cells sorted from blood. As to subset: CD45RO+ cells pooled with CCR7-negative TemRA cells. The chain links TRBV13 to TRBJ2-7, with a weak D call TRBD1 (5 bases). The CDR3 nucleotides are TGTGCCAGCAGCTTAGGACAGGTACCCTCCTACGAGCAGTACTTC. Residues: CASSLGQVPSYEQYF.